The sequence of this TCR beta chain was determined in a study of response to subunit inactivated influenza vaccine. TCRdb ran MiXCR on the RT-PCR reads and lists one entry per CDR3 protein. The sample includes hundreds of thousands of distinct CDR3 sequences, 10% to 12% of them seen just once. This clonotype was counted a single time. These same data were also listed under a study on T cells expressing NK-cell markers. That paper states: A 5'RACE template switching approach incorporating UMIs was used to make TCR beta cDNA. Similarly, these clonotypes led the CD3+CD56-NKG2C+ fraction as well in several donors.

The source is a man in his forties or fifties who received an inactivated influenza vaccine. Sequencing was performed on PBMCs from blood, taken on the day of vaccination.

The DNA for the CDR3 is TGTGCCAGCAGCTTAGTGAGCGGGAGGGCAAAGACCCAGTACTTC. It yields the protein CASSLVSGRAKTQYF. V is TRBV11-2 and J is TRBJ2-5; 10 bases match TRBD2. The CDR3 runs to 15 residues. The V gene end was trimmed by 1 base and the J gene end by 6 bases; junction bases not matched to a gene: 5. Germline CDR1 SGHAT, CDR2 FQNNGV.